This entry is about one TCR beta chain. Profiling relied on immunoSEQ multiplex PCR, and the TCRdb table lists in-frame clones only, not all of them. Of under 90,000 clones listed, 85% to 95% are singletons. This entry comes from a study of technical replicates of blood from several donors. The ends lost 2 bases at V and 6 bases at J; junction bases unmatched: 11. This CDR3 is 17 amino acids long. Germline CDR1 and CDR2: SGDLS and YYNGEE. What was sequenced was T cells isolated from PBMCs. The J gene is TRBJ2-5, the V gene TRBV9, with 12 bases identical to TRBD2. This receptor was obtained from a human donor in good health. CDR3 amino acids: CASSVEPSGGAGKTQYF. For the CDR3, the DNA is TGTGCCAGCAGCGTTGAACCTAGCGGGGGGGCCGGGAAGACCCAGTACTTC.